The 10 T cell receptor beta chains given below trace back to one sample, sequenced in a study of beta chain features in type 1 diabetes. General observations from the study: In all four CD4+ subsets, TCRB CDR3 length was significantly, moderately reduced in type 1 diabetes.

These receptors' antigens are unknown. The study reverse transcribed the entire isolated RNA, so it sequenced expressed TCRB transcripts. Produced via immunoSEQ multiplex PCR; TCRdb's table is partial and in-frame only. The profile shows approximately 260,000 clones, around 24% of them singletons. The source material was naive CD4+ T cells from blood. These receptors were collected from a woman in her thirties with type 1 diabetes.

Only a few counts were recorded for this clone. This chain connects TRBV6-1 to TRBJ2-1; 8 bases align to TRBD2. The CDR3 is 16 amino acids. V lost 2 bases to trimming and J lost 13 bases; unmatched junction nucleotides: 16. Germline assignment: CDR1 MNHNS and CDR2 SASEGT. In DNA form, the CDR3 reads TGTGCCAGCAGTGAACGTGGTAGCGGGGCCCCATCCCCCCAGTTCTTC. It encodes CASSERGSGAPSPQFF.

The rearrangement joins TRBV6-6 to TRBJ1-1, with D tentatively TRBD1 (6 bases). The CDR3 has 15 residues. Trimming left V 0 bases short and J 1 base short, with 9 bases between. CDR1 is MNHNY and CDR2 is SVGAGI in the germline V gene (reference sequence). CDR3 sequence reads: CASSYSGHPNTEAFF. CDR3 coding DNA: TGTGCCAGCAGTTACTCGGGACACCCGAACACTGAAGCTTTCTTT.

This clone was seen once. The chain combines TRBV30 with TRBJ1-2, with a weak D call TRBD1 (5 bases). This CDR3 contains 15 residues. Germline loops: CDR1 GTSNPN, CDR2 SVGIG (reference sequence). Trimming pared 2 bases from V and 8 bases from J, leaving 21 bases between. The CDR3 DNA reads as TGTGCCTGGAGTCCCTTCGGCGGGGGACTCCGCGGCTACACCTTC. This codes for CAWSPFGGGLRGYTF.

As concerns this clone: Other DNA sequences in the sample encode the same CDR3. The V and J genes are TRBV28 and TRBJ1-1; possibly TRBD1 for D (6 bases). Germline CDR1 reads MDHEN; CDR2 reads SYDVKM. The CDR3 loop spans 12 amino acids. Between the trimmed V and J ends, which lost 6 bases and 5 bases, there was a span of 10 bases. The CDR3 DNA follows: TGTGCCAGCAGCTTGCAGGGGACTGAAGCTTTCTTT. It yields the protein CASSLQGTEAFF.

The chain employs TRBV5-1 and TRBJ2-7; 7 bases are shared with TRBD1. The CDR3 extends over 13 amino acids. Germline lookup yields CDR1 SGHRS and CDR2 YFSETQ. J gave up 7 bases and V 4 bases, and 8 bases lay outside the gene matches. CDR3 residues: CASSRQGSGEQYF. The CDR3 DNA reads TGCGCCAGCAGCCGACAGGGATCGGGGGAGCAGTACTTC.

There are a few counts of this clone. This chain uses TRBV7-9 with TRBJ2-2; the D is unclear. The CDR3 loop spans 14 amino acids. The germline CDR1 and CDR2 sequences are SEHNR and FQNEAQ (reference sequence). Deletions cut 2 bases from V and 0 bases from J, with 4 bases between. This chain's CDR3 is CASSLLANTGELFF. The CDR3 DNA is TGTGCCAGCAGCTTACTAGCGAACACCGGGGAGCTGTTTTTT.

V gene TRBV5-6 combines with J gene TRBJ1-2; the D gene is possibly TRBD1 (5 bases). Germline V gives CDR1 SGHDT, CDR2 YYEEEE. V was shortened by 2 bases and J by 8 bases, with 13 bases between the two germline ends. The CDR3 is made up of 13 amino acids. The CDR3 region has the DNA TGTGCCAGCAGCTTTCGGTCGGGGGACGGCTACACCTTC. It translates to CASSFRSGDGYTF.

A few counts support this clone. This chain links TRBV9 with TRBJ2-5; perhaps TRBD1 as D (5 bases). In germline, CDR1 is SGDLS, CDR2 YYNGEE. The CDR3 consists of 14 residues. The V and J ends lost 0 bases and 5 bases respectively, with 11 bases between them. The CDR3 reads CASSVAGPGETQYF. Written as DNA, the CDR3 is TGTGCCAGCAGCGTAGCTGGCCCAGGGGAGACCCAGTACTTC.

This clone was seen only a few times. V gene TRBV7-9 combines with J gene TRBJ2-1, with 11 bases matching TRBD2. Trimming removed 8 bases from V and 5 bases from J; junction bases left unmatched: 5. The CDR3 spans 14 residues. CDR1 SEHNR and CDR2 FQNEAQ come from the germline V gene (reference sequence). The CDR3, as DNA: TGTGCCAGCCGTCCGGGACTAGCGGACAATGAGCAGTTCTTC. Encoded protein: CASRPGLADNEQFF.

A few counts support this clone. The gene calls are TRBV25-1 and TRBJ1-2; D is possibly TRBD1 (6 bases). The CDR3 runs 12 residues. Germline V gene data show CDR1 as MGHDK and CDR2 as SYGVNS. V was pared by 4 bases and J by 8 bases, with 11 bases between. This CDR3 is CASSGNRDGYTF. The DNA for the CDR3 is TGTGCCAGCAGTGGGAACAGGGACGGCTACACCTTC.